This section outlines one TCR beta chain sequence together with its context. The data were obtained in a study of blood T cell repertoires in COVID-19. Study overall: COVID-19 samples, acute and convalescent, were from the United States, Italy and Spain. Nucleic acid was either cDNA or gDNA, and it came from T cells, B-cell-depleted T cells, or PBMCs.

Under the authors' procedure: Estimation of nucleated cell counts was performed using reference gene primer amplification. TCRdb's table, derived via immunoSEQ multiplex PCR, lists solely in-frame clones and lacks some. That table is the source of V, J and clone size, and D and trimming were worked out from the DNA. The profile shows tens of thousands of clones, about 91% of them singletons. Trimming at V came to 5 bases and at J to 5 bases, leaving 5 bases not matched to a gene. The CDR3 is 15 residues long. The germline CDR1 and CDR2 sequences are MNHEY and SMNVEV (reference sequence). This sequence originates from a woman in her sixties or seventies with acute or convalescent COVID-19. The chain has TRBV27 and TRBJ2-3, with 12 bases fitting TRBD2. Sequencing input: peripheral blood. CDR3 sequence reads: CASSKLAGGLDTQYF. CDR3 nucleotide sequence: TGTGCCAGCAGTAAACTAGCGGGAGGATTAGATACGCAGTATTTT.